This T cell receptor (beta chain) was sequenced for a study of cytomegalovirus exposure and HLA in healthy donors (dated by TCRdb to 2015 to 2018). Background for the entire study: An earlier analysis of several hundred of the donors reported 276 Gb of sequence data and some 100 million unique TCR beta sequences from approximately 180 million T cells. Roughly 290 gigabases of sequencing data and 70 million to 100 million unique TCR sequences made up an early release that covered several hundred HLA-typed donors. The genetic ancestry cluster associated with self-reported Caucasian donors included roughly 84% of the 398 genotyped donors. The aim of the study was to test whether cataloging public T cell receptors could identify signatures of past pathogen exposure. The study profiled the T cell repertoires of fewer than 850 subjects by immunosequencing and related them to cytomegalovirus serostatus. In addition to the first cohort of 500 to 850 subjects, a separate validation cohort of 130 or so different subjects was used. High-throughput TCR immunosequencing, statistical association of individual TCRs with disease status, and machine learning were combined to predict cytomegalovirus infection status. A later analysis re-examined previously published TCR beta repertoires from roughly 650 donors and added high-resolution HLA genotyping to investigate patterns of TCR occurrence. The later analysis used no new phenotypic data to find candidate immune exposures, relying instead on TCR beta sequences and their occurrence across donors. An earlier analysis of fewer than 700 of the donors applied high-throughput TCR beta sequencing to assess whether each TCR beta V gene segment acted as functional or pseudogenic. Donor age, sex, ethnicity and CMV serostatus were collected together with the repertoire data. In a later genetic analysis, genome-wide SNP genotypes for 398 of the 666 donors were used, and that subset was treated as a discovery cohort. Every discovery cohort repertoire had been produced on one sequencing platform. HLA typing covered class I and class II loci at four-digit resolution. Typing coverage varied by locus: 629-630 donors for A, B, C, DRB1 and DQB1; around 560 for DQA1; about 590 for DPA1; roughly 450 for DPB1. Four to six DR-DQ haplotypes were handled as single units for association and clustering, since linkage in the cohort was strong. Across around 400 genotyped donors of the cohort, an average of about 240,000 unique TCR beta nucleotide sequences per donor were sequenced, and 15% to 20% of those sequences were non-productive.

Library creation used the immunoSEQ multiplex PCR assay. For the multiplex PCR, a mixture combining 60 forward primers for TCR Vbeta segments and 13 reverse primers for TCR Jbeta segments was used. Amplification of the CDR3 region of rearranged TCR beta genes was performed with a multiplex PCR assay on genomic DNA. The Illumina HiSeq System was used to sequence the amplified TCR beta libraries as 87-base-pair reads. On the study's bioinformatics: Across the 670 or so repertoires, a later analysis counted roughly 84 million unique TCR beta chains, roughly 11 million of which were shared by at least two donors. A nearest-neighbor algorithm error-corrected the raw reads and collapsed the reads into unique sequences, merging closely related sequences to remove PCR and sequencing errors. CDR3 sequences were aligned to IMGT reference sequences to assign V, D and J gene segments. For a sequence to be retained, at least a six-nucleotide match to both a V gene segment and a J gene segment was required. A rearrangement was called productive if the CDR3 had no stop codons and remained in frame with V and J, and every other rearrangement was called non-productive. Following IMGT convention, CDR3 was defined as the stretch from the second conserved V-encoded cysteine to the conserved J-encoded phenylalanine. The earlier analysis of some 540 of the donors excluded any sequence lacking an unambiguous match to a single V gene segment. In an earlier analysis of about 590 of the donors, a V segment was called functional when productive rearrangements were above 56.7%, and segregating when the standard deviation between donors exceeded 5%. To diagnose cytomegalovirus status from the catalog of TCR beta chain sequences, a statistical classification framework was built. In a later analysis, V and J genes were assigned by comparing TCR nucleotide sequences against IMGT/GENE-DB human TR gene sequences. Using the TCRdist pipeline, a later analysis assigned CDR3 sequences along with most-parsimonious VDJ recombination scenarios. In a later analysis, each TCR beta chain was defined by its CDR3 amino acid sequence together with its V-gene family, and reads without a unique V-gene family were excluded. A later analysis removed roughly 590 highly shared, low-generation-probability nucleotide sequences to deal with suspected cross-contamination and a sequencing artifact. In a later analysis, a clonal expansion index was calculated for each public chain from normalized within-repertoire ranks of inferred template counts. A later analysis computed generation probabilities with a VDJ recombination model fitted to out-of-frame rearrangements, and checked the results against IGoR. Hypergeometric tests were used in a later analysis to score TCR-TCR, TCR-HLA and TCR-CMV co-occurrence, with a repertoire-size bias correction applied to the TCR pairs. A later analysis estimated false discovery rates by permuting HLA or CMV assignments 20 times. In a later analysis, co-occurring TCRs were grouped using DBSCAN, with TCRdist sequence similarity added in when clustering inside HLA-allele-positive subsets. Repertoires with fewer than 30,000 or more than 120,000 public chains were left out of co-occurrence clustering, as were four to six repertoires with anomalous nucleotide sharing. The clones in this table, taken by TCRdb from immuneACCESS, are in-frame only. Not every clone is retained; where verified, under half of the shortfall comes from an unresolved V gene, and the cause of the rest is unknown. V and J calls and clone size are given by that table; D and trimming were obtained from the DNA. The sample contains approximately 180,000 clones, around 80% of them found a single time. 3.5% to 4.5% of the sample is in the top ten clones.

The cohort consisted of 600 or so healthy bone marrow donors. At the time of sampling, every cohort member was nominally healthy, though immune exposures that went unrecorded were likely present. The donor was CMV seropositive and was included in the group of 250 to 300 seropositive cohort members. A peripheral blood sample was collected from each donor, and TCR beta sequencing was performed on peripheral blood mononuclear cells. The Qiagen DNeasy Blood Extraction Kit was used to extract genomic DNA from the blood cell samples. Concerning this clone: This receptor's antigen is unknown. No qualities accompany the bases; no much larger clone lies one base away.

What the study reported, not specific to this receptor: It was suggested by the authors that the approach could potentially be generalized to other disease states and immunological phenotypes. Because HLA typing was missing for some donors at each locus, association tests included only the typed subset. In a later genetic analysis, fewer N-insertions in productive TCRs were reported among donors in an Asian-associated ancestry cluster than the roughly 640-donor mean. Some 15 rarely observed V segments, including chromosome 9 orphons, were excluded from the earlier analysis of several hundred of the donors because counts were too low. Because the 87-base-pair reads could not distinguish some IMGT-functional V segments, including TRBV6-2 and TRBV6-3, those segments were excluded. At a false discovery rate of 0.05, a later analysis linked approximately 18,000 TCR beta sequences to specific HLA alleles. Roughly uniform sequencing depth across donors was assumed in presence/absence analyses, although this assumption may not hold. Several of the top co-occurrence clusters appeared to be linked to parvovirus B19, influenza, CMV and Epstein-Barr virus, according to a later analysis. A later analysis found that TCR association rates varied across HLA loci, with DRB1 alleles showing the most associated TCRs and HLA-C alleles the fewest. In a later analysis, most CMV-associated TCR beta chains were found to appear HLA-restricted, with HLA associations seemingly driven largely by CMV exposure. In the study, 164 TCR beta chains were listed as associated with cytomegalovirus. Assigning TCR associations to individual alleles was difficult when HLA alleles, especially DR and DQ, strongly co-occurred. Correlated functional status among segregating V segments might be attributable to linkage disequilibrium, but an unknown experimental factor could not be ruled out. A further reported finding was that TCR beta sequences accurately predicted the HLA-A and HLA-B alleles for most subjects in the first cohort. This cohort had only TCR beta chains sequenced, and the lack of alpha or paired-chain data limited which features could be detected. A cluster of highly shared sequence variants was judged likely to represent a technical artifact of the sequencing pipeline. Cytomegalovirus status was reported to be diagnosed by the classifier with high specificity and sensitivity in both the original and validation cohorts. An association between a missense DCLRE1C variant and V-gene and J-gene trimming of TCR beta chains was found in a later genetic analysis and replicated in an independent cohort. A few of the identified cytomegalovirus-associated TCR beta chains were confirmed in vitro to be specific for cytomegalovirus antigens. An earlier analysis of approximately 570 of the donors showed that most TCR beta V segments appeared in productive rearrangements either about 87% or about 30% of the time, which broadly matched IMGT annotations. A later analysis found that HLA-associated TCR beta chains were more clonally expanded and had lower generation probabilities than equally common non-associated chains. The only immune exposure information available for the cohort was CMV serostatus. While some public TCRs were present in many individuals, most TCR sequences turned up only very rarely across donors.

There are 11 amino acids in the CDR3, from cysteine to phenylalanine inclusive. Only CDR3 DNA is held: 33 bases, read in frame from base 1. At the junction V is shortened by 5 bases and J by 6 bases, with 11 bases in between. As encoded in the germline V gene (reference sequence), CDR1 is GTSNPN while CDR2 is SVGIG. This sequence was found in a woman aged 60-75 years in good health and CMV-seropositive. The sequencing sample was made of PBMCs. The chain links TRBV30 with TRBJ2-7; the D gene is perhaps TRBD1, on 6 matching bases. This receptor has the CDR3 CAWGTGLEQYF. The bases read TGTGCCTGGGGAACAGGGCTCGAGCAGTACTTC.